This T cell receptor (beta chain) was recorded in a study of blood T cell repertoires in COVID-19. The overall study: From the United States, Italy and Spain came samples of acute and convalescent COVID-19. The cDNA or gDNA used as material had been derived from T cells, B-cell-depleted T cells, or PBMCs.

The data were produced by immunoSEQ multiplex PCR, yet TCRdb's version contains in-frame clones alone and is incomplete. The table includes about 220,000 clones, 88% detected once. CDR1 and CDR2 from the germline V gene are SGHDT and YYEEEE. V was shortened by 4 bases and J by 12 bases, with 17 bases between the two germline ends. CDR3 length: 12 amino acids. In terms of age and location, participants ranged from roughly 18 to 90 years and lived in 24 US areas. Clinical histories supplied by participants themselves formed the basis of cohort assignment. Material for sequencing was PBMCs or T cells enriched from blood (not recorded which). The rearrangement uses TRBV5-6 and TRBJ2-7, with D possibly being TRBD2 (5 bases). This clonotype was sampled from a woman between 25 and 40 years old who had recovered from COVID-19. In nucleotides, the CDR3 is TGTGCCAGCAGCCGCCTGAAGACTACGATGTACTTC. It yields the protein CASSRLKTTMYF.